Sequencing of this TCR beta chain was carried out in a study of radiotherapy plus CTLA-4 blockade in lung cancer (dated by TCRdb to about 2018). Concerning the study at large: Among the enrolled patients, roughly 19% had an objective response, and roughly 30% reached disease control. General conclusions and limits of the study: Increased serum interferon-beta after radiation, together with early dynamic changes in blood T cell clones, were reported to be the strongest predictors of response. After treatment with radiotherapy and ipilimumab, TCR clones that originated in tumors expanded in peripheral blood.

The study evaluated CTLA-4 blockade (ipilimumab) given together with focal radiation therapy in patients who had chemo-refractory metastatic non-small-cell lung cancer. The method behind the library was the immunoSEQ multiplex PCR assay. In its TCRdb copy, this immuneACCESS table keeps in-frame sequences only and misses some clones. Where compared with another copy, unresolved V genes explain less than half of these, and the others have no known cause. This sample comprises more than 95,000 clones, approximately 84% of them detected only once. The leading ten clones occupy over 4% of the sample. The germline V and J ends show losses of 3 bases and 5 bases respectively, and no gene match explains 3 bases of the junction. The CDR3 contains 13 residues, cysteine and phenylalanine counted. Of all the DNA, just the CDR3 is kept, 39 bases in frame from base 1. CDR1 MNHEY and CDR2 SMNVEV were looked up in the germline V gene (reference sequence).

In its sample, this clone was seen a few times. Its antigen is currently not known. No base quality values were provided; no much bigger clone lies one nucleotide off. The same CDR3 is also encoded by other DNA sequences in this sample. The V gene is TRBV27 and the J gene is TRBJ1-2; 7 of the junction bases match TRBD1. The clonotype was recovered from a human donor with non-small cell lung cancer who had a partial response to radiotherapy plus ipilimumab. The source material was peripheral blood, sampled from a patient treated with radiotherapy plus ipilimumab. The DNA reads TGTGCCAGCAGTTTGGGGACAGCGTATGGCTACACCTTC. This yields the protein CASSLGTAYGYTF.